This entry concerns a single T cell receptor (beta chain). What it binds is not known. These data are taken from a study of cytomegalovirus exposure and HLA in healthy donors. General study points: Associated with cytomegalovirus, according to the listing, were about 160 TCR beta chains. According to a subsequent analysis, TCR clusters identified in the first cohort showed a tendency to co-occur across the roughly 120 validation repertoires.

Profiling relied on immunoSEQ multiplex PCR, and the TCRdb table lists in-frame clones only, not all of them. The sample holds approximately 65,000 clones, roughly 96% seen once. The germline V and J ends were trimmed by 2 bases and 3 bases, with 7 bases remaining between them. Germline CDR1 is LNHDA and CDR2 is SQIVND (reference sequence). The CDR3 has 13 residues. The clonotype originates from a man between 18 and 35 years old in good health and CMV-seronegative. Specimen: PBMCs. The V and J genes are TRBV19 and TRBJ1-1; D gene uncertain. The CDR3 protein is CASSIREDTEAFF. The CDR3 DNA reads as TGTGCCAGTAGTATACGGGAGGACACTGAAGCTTTCTTT.